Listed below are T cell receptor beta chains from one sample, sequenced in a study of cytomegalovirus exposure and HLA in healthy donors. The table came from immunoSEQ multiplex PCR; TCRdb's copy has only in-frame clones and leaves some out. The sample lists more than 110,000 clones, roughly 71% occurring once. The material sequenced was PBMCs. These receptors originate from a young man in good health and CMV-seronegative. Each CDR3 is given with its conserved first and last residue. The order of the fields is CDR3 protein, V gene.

CDR3 protein: CASLGTSGYEQYF
V gene: TRBV27

CDR3 protein: CASRPGQNDLAKNIQYF
V gene: TRBV2

CDR3 protein: CASSAFGTGNYGYTF
V gene: TRBV6-1

CDR3 protein: CASSYWRGPYEQYF
V gene: TRBV6-5

CDR3 protein: CAWSGLAGAITGELFF
V gene: TRBV30

CDR3 protein: CASSYGLAGVPDTQYF
V gene: TRBV6-6

CDR3 protein: CASSLSTLSYEQYF
V gene: TRBV4-1

CDR3 protein: CASSPTSAYEQYF
V gene: TRBV7-2

CDR3 protein: CASSEFRASGYGYTF
V gene: TRBV2

CDR3 protein: CASSSPRDGADTQYF
V gene: TRBV5-1

CDR3 protein: CASSMRERYNEQFF
V gene: TRBV19

CDR3 protein: CASSLPAGRWYEQYF
V gene: TRBV28

CDR3 protein: CASSQRDQPQHF
V gene: TRBV7-6

CDR3 protein: CASRAGQLVTEAFF
V gene: TRBV6-1

CDR3 protein: CASSQWVTGGGEQFF
V gene: TRBV27

CDR3 protein: CASSPYTGQSYGYTF
V gene: TRBV19

CDR3 protein: CAWSRDRGRLLNSPLHF
V gene: TRBV30

CDR3 protein: CSVLQGRSTEAFF
V gene: TRBV29-1

CDR3 protein: CSAPFFEKLFF
V gene: TRBV20-1

CDR3 protein: CSVESAGGGYTF
V gene: TRBV29-1

CDR3 protein: CASSSMDRGNTEAFF
V gene: TRBV5-5

CDR3 protein: CASLSQTWAFF
V gene: TRBV19

CDR3 protein: CSVRPGGAKNIQYF
V gene: TRBV29-1

CDR3 protein: CASFRRLRGGMEPNTGELFF
V gene: TRBV19

CDR3 protein: CASSLNRESYEQYF
V gene: TRBV5-1

CDR3 protein: CASSTKQGNTEAFF
V gene: TRBV5-4

CDR3 protein: CASNLRGVRNTEAFF
V gene: TRBV28

CDR3 protein: CASSEWDSYGYTF
V gene: TRBV25-1

CDR3 protein: CASSLGTGRETQYF
V gene: TRBV5-1

CDR3 protein: CASSIGGENIQYF
V gene: TRBV18

CDR3 protein: CASSLASAGKNIQYF
V gene: TRBV5-6

CDR3 protein: CASSKVRGPYEQYF
V gene: TRBV28

CDR3 protein: CASSSSGLDRGRLIIGYTEAFF
V gene: TRBV7-6

CDR3 protein: CASSKGQGLMNTEAFF
V gene: TRBV9

CDR3 protein: CASSSPGQGTYEQYF
V gene: TRBV6-5

CDR3 protein: CASSLVTSGTGELFF
V gene: TRBV5-1

CDR3 protein: CASSPGQYQPQHF
V gene: TRBV18

CDR3 protein: CATLDRVDQPQHF
V gene: TRBV6-1

CDR3 protein: CASTRQGGLPYNEQFF
V gene: TRBV4-1

CDR3 protein: CAISETSGYNEQFF
V gene: TRBV10-3

CDR3 protein: CASSSPLARSSYEQYF
V gene: TRBV28